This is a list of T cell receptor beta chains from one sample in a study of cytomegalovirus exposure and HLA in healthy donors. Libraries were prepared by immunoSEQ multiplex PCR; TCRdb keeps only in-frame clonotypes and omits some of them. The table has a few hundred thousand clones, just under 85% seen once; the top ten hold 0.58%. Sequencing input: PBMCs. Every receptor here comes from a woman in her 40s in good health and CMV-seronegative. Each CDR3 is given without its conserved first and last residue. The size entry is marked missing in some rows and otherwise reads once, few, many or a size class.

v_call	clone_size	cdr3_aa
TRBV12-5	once	ASAREGGMETQY
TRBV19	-	ASSISGLASYNEQF
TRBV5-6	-	ASTRTGHPYEQY
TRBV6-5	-	ASSYSMGQETYEQY
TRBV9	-	ASSVGLAGAEYEQY
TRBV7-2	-	ASSSRRTVYNEQF
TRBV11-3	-	ASSSDRDQAGNTIY
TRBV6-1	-	ASSFEGTPNTEAF
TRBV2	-	ASSESRGGGRYTQY
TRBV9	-	ASSVGTSGNNEQF